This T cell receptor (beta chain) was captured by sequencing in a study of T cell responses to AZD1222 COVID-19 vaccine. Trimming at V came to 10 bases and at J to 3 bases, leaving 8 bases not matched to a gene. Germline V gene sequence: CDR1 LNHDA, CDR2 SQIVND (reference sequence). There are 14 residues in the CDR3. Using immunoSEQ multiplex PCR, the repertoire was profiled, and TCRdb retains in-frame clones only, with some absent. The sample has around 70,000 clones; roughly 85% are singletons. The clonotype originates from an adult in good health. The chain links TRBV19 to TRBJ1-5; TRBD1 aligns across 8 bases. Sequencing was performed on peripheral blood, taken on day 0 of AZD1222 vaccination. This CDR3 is CATISQGANQPQHF. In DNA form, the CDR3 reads TGTGCCACCATAAGCCAGGGGGCCAATCAGCCCCAGCATTTT.